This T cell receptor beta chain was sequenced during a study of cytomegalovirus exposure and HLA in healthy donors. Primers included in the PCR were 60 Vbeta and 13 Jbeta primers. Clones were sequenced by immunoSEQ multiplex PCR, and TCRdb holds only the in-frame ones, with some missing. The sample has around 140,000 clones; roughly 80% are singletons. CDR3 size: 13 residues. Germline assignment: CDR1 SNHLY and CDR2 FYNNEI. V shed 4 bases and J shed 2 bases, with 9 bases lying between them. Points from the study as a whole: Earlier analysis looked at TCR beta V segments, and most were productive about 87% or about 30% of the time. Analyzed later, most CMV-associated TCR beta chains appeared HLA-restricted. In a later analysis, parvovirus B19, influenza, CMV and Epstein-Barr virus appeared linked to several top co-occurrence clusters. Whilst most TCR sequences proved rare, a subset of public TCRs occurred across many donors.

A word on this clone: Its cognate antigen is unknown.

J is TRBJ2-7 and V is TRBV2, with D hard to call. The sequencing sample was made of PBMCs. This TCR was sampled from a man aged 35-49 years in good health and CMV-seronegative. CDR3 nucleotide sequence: TGTGCCAGCAGTGGGAGAGGTACCTACGAGCAGTACTTC. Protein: CASSGRGTYEQYF.